A selection of T cell receptor beta chains follows, all from one sample in a study of blood T cell repertoires in COVID-19. The data were produced by immunoSEQ multiplex PCR, yet TCRdb's version contains in-frame clones alone and is incomplete. The sample comprises 55,000 to 85,000 clones, roughly four fifths of which are singletons, and 0.83% rests with the top ten. The specimen sequenced was peripheral blood. The receptors derive from a woman in her 70s with acute or convalescent COVID-19. Each CDR3 is given with its conserved first and last residue. The D gene is left open where the match is weak. The size of a clone is reported for some rows only, either as once, few or many, or as a class for expanded clones.

J,size,V,D,CDR3,DNA
TRBJ2-3,NA,TRBV27,TRBD2,CASSKLAGGPDTQYF,TGTGCCAGCAGTAAACTAGCGGGGGGGCCAGATACGCAGTATTTT
TRBJ2-3,NA,TRBV19,NA,CASRLAGGTDTQYF,TGTGCCAGTAGACTAGCTGGTGGCACAGATACGCAGTATTTT
TRBJ2-2,once,TRBV10-2,NA,CASSDIRQGLDGELFF,TGCGCCAGCAGTGATATCCGGCAGGGGCTTGACGGGGAGCTGTTTTTT
TRBJ1-5,NA,TRBV27,NA,CASSFINQPQHF,TGTGCCAGCAGTTTTATTAATCAGCCCCAGCATTTT
TRBJ2-6,NA,TRBV11-2,NA,CASSLRGGSGANVLTF,TGTGCCAGCAGCCTTCGCGGCGGCTCTGGGGCCAACGTCCTGACTTTC
TRBJ2-2,NA,TRBV6-5,NA,CASTVDSANTGELFF,TGTGCCAGCACCGTGGACAGCGCGAACACCGGGGAGCTGTTTTTT
TRBJ2-3,NA,TRBV10-3,NA,CATGGVVGTDTQYF,TGTGCCACCGGCGGGGTAGTCGGGACAGATACGCAGTATTTT
TRBJ2-2,NA,TRBV3-1/TRBV3-2,NA,CASSPLPSGELFF,TGTGCCAGCAGCCCCCTACCATCCGGGGAGCTGTTTTTT
TRBJ2-3,NA,TRBV29-1,TRBD1,CSVRQGSYTDTQYF,TGCAGCGTCCGACAGGGGTCGTACACAGATACGCAGTATTTT
TRBJ2-3,NA,TRBV19,TRBD2,CASSNGLAGATDTQYF,TGTGCCAGTAGTAACGGCCTAGCGGGGGCAACAGATACGCAGTATTTT
TRBJ2-6,NA,TRBV7-8,TRBD1,CASSLAGTETNVLTF,TGTGCCAGCAGCTTGGCCGGGACAGAAACCAACGTCCTGACTTTC
TRBJ2-7,NA,TRBV7-9,NA,CASSLEGSSYEQYF,TGTGCCAGCAGCTTAGAAGGGAGCTCCTACGAGCAGTACTTC
TRBJ2-1,few,TRBV5-4,NA,CASSRGTGESSYNEQFF,TGTGCCAGCAGCCGTGGGACGGGGGAGAGCTCCTACAATGAGCAGTTCTTC
TRBJ1-4,NA,TRBV5-1,NA,CASSLEGRDGEKLFF,TGCGCCAGCAGCTTGGAGGGCAGGGATGGTGAAAAACTGTTTTTT
TRBJ2-5,NA,TRBV19,NA,CASSPTSNQETQYF,TGTGCCAGTAGTCCCACTAGTAACCAAGAGACCCAGTACTTC
TRBJ1-4,NA,TRBV7-2,TRBD1,CASSFGQGAASNEKLFF,TGTGCCAGCAGCTTCGGGCAGGGGGCTGCGTCTAATGAAAAACTGTTTTTT
TRBJ2-1,NA,TRBV4-2,TRBD2,CASSQEAGGPREQFF,TGTGCCAGCAGCCAAGAAGCGGGAGGGCCACGAGAGCAGTTCTTC
TRBJ1-1,NA,TRBV28,NA,CASRSRGLNTEAFF,TGTGCCAGCAGATCCAGGGGTCTGAACACTGAAGCTTTCTTT
TRBJ2-5,NA,TRBV5-1,TRBD2,CASSPGGVQETQYF,TGCGCCAGCAGCCCGGGAGGAGTTCAAGAGACCCAGTACTTC
TRBJ2-7,NA,TRBV18,NA,CASSPLADYEQYF,TGTGCCAGCTCACCACTAGCGGATTACGAGCAGTACTTC
TRBJ2-5,NA,TRBV18,NA,CASSPTGEETQYF,TGTGCCAGCTCACCAACAGGTGAAGAGACCCAGTACTTC
TRBJ1-2,few,TRBV19,NA,CASSPGGTAYGYTF,TGTGCCAGTAGCCCTGGAGGGACGGCTTATGGCTACACCTTC
TRBJ1-1,NA,TRBV29-1,TRBD1,CSVVVTGRNTEAFF,TGCAGCGTTGTCGTGACAGGGAGGAACACTGAAGCTTTCTTT
TRBJ1-6,NA,TRBV3-1/TRBV3-2,TRBD1,CATGGDSAYSPLHF,TGTGCCACCGGGGGGGACAGCGCGTATTCACCCCTCCACTTT
TRBJ2-7,NA,TRBV19,TRBD1,CASSTGGLTYEQYF,TGTGCCAGTTCTACAGGGGGGCTAACCTACGAGCAGTACTTC
TRBJ2-5,NA,TRBV29-1,NA,CSVGLGEETQYF,TGCAGCGTTGGTCTAGGGGAAGAGACCCAGTACTTC
TRBJ1-2,NA,TRBV5-4,NA,CASSLGQDGGYTF,TGTGCCAGCAGCTTGGGGCAGGATGGTGGCTACACCTTC
TRBJ2-1,NA,TRBV6-4,TRBD2,CASSDHRLAGRYNEQFF,TGTGCCAGCAGTGACCATCGACTAGCGGGCCGCTACAATGAGCAGTTCTTC
TRBJ2-7,NA,TRBV11-2,NA,CASSLPPNVYEQYF,TGTGCCAGCAGCCTACCTCCCAACGTCTACGAGCAGTACTTC
TRBJ1-1,NA,TRBV7-2,NA,CASSLGGQGTEAFF,TGTGCCAGCAGCTTAGGGGGACAAGGGACTGAAGCTTTCTTT
TRBJ2-7,NA,TRBV28,NA,CASTTQGTYEQYF,TGTGCCAGCACGACACAGGGCACCTACGAGCAGTACTTC
TRBJ1-4,NA,TRBV28,TRBD1,CASSNEGAEKLFF,TGTGCCAGCAGTAATGAGGGGGCAGAAAAACTGTTTTTT
TRBJ2-6,NA,TRBV5-4,NA,CASSPTVSSGANVLTF,TGTGCCAGCAGCCCCACCGTTAGCTCTGGGGCCAACGTCCTGACTTTC
TRBJ2-6,NA,TRBV7-9,NA,CASSLQTVGANVLTF,TGTGCCAGCAGCTTACAGACTGTTGGGGCCAACGTCCTGACTTTC
TRBJ2-7,few,TRBV19,TRBD2,CASRIAGGTSYEQYF,TGTGCCAGTAGGATAGCGGGAGGAACCTCCTACGAGCAGTACTTC